Presented here are 17 T cell receptor beta chains from one specimen sequenced in a study of T cell responses to AZD1222 COVID-19 vaccine. Clones were read by immunoSEQ multiplex PCR, and TCRdb kept only the in-frame ones, dropping some. The sample holds around 120,000 clones, over 75% seen once. The specimen comprised peripheral blood, sampled on day 0 of AZD1222 vaccination. Every receptor here comes from an adult in good health.

The V gene is TRBV7-2, the J gene TRBJ2-7; D is tentatively TRBD1 or TRBD2 (5 bases each). The ends were cut back, 2 bases at V and 0 bases at J, with 8 bases in the middle. The CDR3 consists of 14 residues. CDR1 is SGHTA, CDR2 FQGNSA, per germline. This chain's CDR3 is CASSLWGSSYEQYF. The CDR3, as DNA: TGTGCCAGCAGCTTATGGGGGAGCTCCTACGAGCAGTACTTC.

The chain combines TRBV4-1 with TRBJ1-3; possible D gene TRBD1, 6 bases. Trimming cost V 3 bases and J 0 bases, with 9 bases left between them. This CDR3 spans 15 amino acids. In germline, CDR1 is MGHRA, CDR2 YSYEKL. In DNA, the CDR3 is TGCGCCAGCAGCCAGGGGGCCCTCTCTGGAAACACCATATATTTT. This encodes CASSQGALSGNTIYF.

This clone appeared a few times. This rearrangement joins TRBV16 to TRBJ1-1; D is uncertain. Germline V gene sequence: CDR1 KGHSY, CDR2 FQNENV. The V end was cut by 2 bases, the J end by 0 bases, with 4 bases between. CDR3 length: 13 residues. The CDR3: CASSQDMNTEAFF. The CDR3 nucleotides are TGTGCCAGCAGCCAAGATATGAACACTGAAGCTTTCTTT.

The chain recombines TRBV18 with TRBJ2-2; D gene uncertain. V lost 2 bases to trimming and J lost 1 base, with 5 bases between them. The CDR3 has 14 residues. Germline lookup yields CDR1 KGHSH and CDR2 LQKENI. CDR3 sequence: CASSPNRNTGELFF. For the CDR3, the DNA is TGTGCCAGCTCACCAAACAGGAACACCGGGGAGCTGTTTTTT. The whole variable domain, remainder taken from reference TRBV18 and TRBJ2-2, is NAGVMQNPRHLVRRRGQEARLRCSPMKGHSHVYWYRQLPEEGLKFMVYLQKENIIDESGMPKERFSAEFPKEGPSILRIQQVVRGDSAAYFCASSPNRNTGELFFGEGSRLTVL.

The chain recombines TRBV3-1 (or the pseudogene TRBV3-2) with TRBJ2-1; 9 bases line up with TRBD2. Germline V gene sequence: CDR1 LGHDT, CDR2 YNNKEL (reference sequence). The V and J ends lost 3 bases and 7 bases, in that order; junction bases with no gene match: 4. This CDR3 comprises 14 residues. The CDR3 nucleotides read TGTGCCAGCAGCCATAGCGGGGGATTGAATGAGCAGTTCTTC. Protein sequence: CASSHSGGLNEQFF.

The chain joins TRBV5-1 to TRBJ1-2, with TRBD1 identical over 9 bases. This CDR3 region has 14 residues. Germline CDR1 is SGHRS and CDR2 is YFSETQ. Trimming at V came to 0 bases and at J to 6 bases, leaving 3 bases not matched to a gene. The CDR3 is CASSLGDRVDGYTF. The CDR3 nucleotides read TGCGCCAGCAGCTTGGGGGACAGGGTCGATGGCTACACCTTC.

The gene calls are TRBV14 and TRBJ1-3; no reliable D call. V lost 1 base and J 1 base, leaving 11 bases between the germline ends. Per the germline V gene, CDR1 is SGHDN and CDR2 is FVKESK. The CDR3 sequence is 16 residues long. The CDR3 sequence is CASSQVSEGSGNTIYF. DNA for the CDR3: TGTGCCAGCAGCCAAGTTTCAGAAGGGTCTGGAAACACCATATATTTT.

CDR3 sequence: CASHPRGRWVYTF. The CDR3 DNA is TGTGCCAGCCACCCCAGGGGGCGCTGGGTCTACACCTTC. This rearrangement joins TRBV19 to TRBJ1-2; 8 nucleotides match TRBD1. The CDR3 sequence is 13 residues long. The V gene's germline CDR1 is LNHDA and CDR2 SQIVND (reference sequence). With 9 bases clipped from V and 10 bases from J, the junction kept 13 bases outside the gene matches.

The J gene is TRBJ2-7, the V gene TRBV19; D unresolved. Germline CDR1 LNHDA, CDR2 SQIVND (reference sequence). CDR3 size: 12 residues. Trimming shortened V by 5 bases and J by 4 bases, and 9 bases separated the two germline ends. CDR3 bases: TGTGCCAGTAGTGGACCGACATACGAGCAGTACTTC. Protein: CASSGPTYEQYF.

V is TRBV29-1 and J is TRBJ2-3, with 9 bases identical to TRBD2. The CDR3 sequence is 15 residues long. With 4 bases clipped from V and 2 bases from J, the junction kept 7 bases outside the gene matches. Germline V gene lookup returns CDR1 SQVTM and CDR2 ANQGSEA. CDR3 protein: CSVVERGASTDTQYF. The CDR3 nucleotides are TGCAGCGTTGTGGAGCGGGGGGCCTCCACAGATACGCAGTATTTT.

V and J are TRBV5-1 and TRBJ1-4; weak D call: TRBD1 (5 bases). Per germline, CDR1 SGHRS and CDR2 YFSETQ. The CDR3 totals 14 residues. The V gene lost 4 bases and the J gene lost 7 bases, with 14 bases spanning the gap. CDR3 coding DNA: TGCGCCAGCAGCCCGGGACCCGGAGGTGAAAAACTGTTTTTT. Translating it yields CASSPGPGGEKLFF. Full variable domain (remainder filled in from reference TRBV5-1 and TRBJ1-4): KAGVTQTPRYLIKTRGQQVTLSCSPISGHRSVSWYQQTPGQGLQFLFEYFSETQRNKGNFPGRFSGRQFSNSRSEMNVSTLELGDSALYLCASSPGPGGEKLFFGSGTQLSVL.

A few counts support this clone. CDR3 in amino acids: CASSSGGGRWQETQYF. In DNA form, the CDR3 reads TGTGCCAGCAGTTCCGGGGGAGGCAGGTGGCAAGAGACCCAGTACTTC. The rearrangement joins TRBV27 to TRBJ2-5, with a possible D match to TRBD2 (6 bases). Germline V gene sequence: CDR1 MNHEY, CDR2 SMNVEV (reference sequence). The germline V and J ends were trimmed by 4 bases and 2 bases, with 17 bases remaining between them. The CDR3 has 16 residues.

The CDR3: CASSYSGDGYSPLHF. CDR3 coding DNA: TGTGCCAGCAGTTACTCCGGGGACGGGTATTCACCCCTCCACTTT. The chain couples TRBV6-2 or TRBV6-3 to TRBJ1-6, with D tentatively TRBD1 (5 bases). CDR1 and CDR2 from the germline V gene are MNHEY and SVGEGT. V lost 0 bases, J lost 8 bases, and 11 bases lay in between. CDR3 length: 15 amino acids.

The chain employs TRBV7-2 and TRBJ2-6; D is unresolved. V lost 1 base and J 1 base, leaving 5 bases between the germline ends. Germline V lookup: CDR1 SGHTA, CDR2 FQGNSA. The CDR3 covers 15 residues. CDR3 sequence reads: CASSLEVSGANVLTF. The CDR3 nucleotides read TGTGCCAGCAGCTTAGAGGTTTCTGGGGCCAACGTCCTGACTTTC.

The V and J genes are TRBV12-3 or TRBV12-4 and TRBJ1-1; TRBD1 agrees at 10 bases. The CDR3 contains 13 residues. V lost 4 bases, J lost 5 bases, and 1 base stayed unmatched. CDR3 DNA: TGTGCCAGCAGTTGGACAGGGGGGACTGAAGCTTTCTTT. Translating it yields CASSWTGGTEAFF.

The V gene is TRBV7-3, the J gene TRBJ1-1, with TRBD1 matching 7 bases. The CDR3 extends over 14 amino acids. Losses at the gene ends were 6 bases for V and 3 bases for J; bases not matched to a gene: 7. CDR1 is SGHTA, CDR2 FQGTGA, per germline. CDR3 bases: TGTGCCAGCAGTCCCAGGGGGTACGACACTGAAGCTTTCTTT. This codes for CASSPRGYDTEAFF.

The chain carries TRBV18 and TRBJ2-5; D might be TRBD1 (6 bases). Between the trimmed V and J ends, which lost 6 bases and 5 bases, there was a span of 13 bases. This CDR3 spans 13 amino acids. Germline V gene sequence: CDR1 KGHSH, CDR2 LQKENI. The CDR3 region is CASSLQGRETQYF. The CDR3 coding sequence is TGTGCCAGCTCCCTACAGGGACGTGAGACCCAGTACTTC.